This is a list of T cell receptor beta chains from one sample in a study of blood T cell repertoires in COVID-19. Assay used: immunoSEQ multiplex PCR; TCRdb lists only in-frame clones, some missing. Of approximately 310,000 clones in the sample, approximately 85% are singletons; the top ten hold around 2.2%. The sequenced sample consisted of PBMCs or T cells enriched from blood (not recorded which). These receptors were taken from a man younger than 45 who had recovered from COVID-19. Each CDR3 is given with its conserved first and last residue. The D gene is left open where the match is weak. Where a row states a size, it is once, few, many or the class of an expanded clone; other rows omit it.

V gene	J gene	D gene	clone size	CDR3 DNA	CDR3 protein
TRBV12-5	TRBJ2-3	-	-	TGTGCTAGTGGCCAGGGGATAACTAGCACAGATACGCAGTATTTT	CASGQGITSTDTQYF
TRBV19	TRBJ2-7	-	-	TGTGCCAGTAGCCGGAGACCCCTATACGAGCAGTACTTC	CASSRRPLYEQYF
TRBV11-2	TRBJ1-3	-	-	TGTGCCAGCAGCCAGCAGGCAGGGGCTGGAAACACCATATATTTT	CASSQQAGAGNTIYF
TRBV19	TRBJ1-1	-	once	TGTGCCAGTAGTACGAAACAGGGTCCTGAAGCTTTCTTT	CASSTKQGPEAFF
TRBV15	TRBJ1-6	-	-	TGTGCCACCAGTAGAGCAGGGTCCTATAATTCACCCCTCCACTTT	CATSRAGSYNSPLHF
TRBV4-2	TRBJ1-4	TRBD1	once	TGTGCCAGCAGCCAAGGACAGGGGGCTACTGTTCCGTTTTTT	CASSQGQGATVPFF
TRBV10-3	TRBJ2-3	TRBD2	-	TGTGCCACCAATCCCGGACTAGCGGGCACTATCACAGATACGCAGTATTTT	CATNPGLAGTITDTQYF
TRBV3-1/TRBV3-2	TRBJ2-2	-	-	TGTGCCAGCAGACAGAACACCGGGGAGCTGTTTTTT	CASRQNTGELFF
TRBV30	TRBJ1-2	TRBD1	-	TGTGCCTGGAGCACAGGGGCTCTTAACTATGGCTACACCTTC	CAWSTGALNYGYTF
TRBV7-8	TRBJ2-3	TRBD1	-	TGTGCCAGCAGCAAGACAGGGGGCGTGGGAGATACGCAGTATTTT	CASSKTGGVGDTQYF
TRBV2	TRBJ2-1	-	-	TGTGCCAGCAAAAGACTAGGAGTGGACAATGAGCAGTTCTTC	CASKRLGVDNEQFF
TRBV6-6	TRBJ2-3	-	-	TGTGCCACCGGGCGGGGCACAGATACGCAGTATTTT	CATGRGTDTQYF
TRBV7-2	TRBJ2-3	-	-	TGTGCCAGCAGCTTAGCGAGGAGGCGCGGACTTTTGAGGACAGATACGCAGTATTTT	CASSLARRRGLLRTDTQYF
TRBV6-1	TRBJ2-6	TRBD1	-	TGTGCCAGCAGTGTCTTTGGACAGGGGGACTCTGGGGCCAACGTCCTGACTTTC	CASSVFGQGDSGANVLTF
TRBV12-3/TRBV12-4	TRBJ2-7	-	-	TGTGCCAGCAGTCTTTCTCAGACCTACGAGCAGTACTTC	CASSLSQTYEQYF
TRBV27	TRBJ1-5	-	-	TGTGCCAGCACCCCAGCAGGTAGCAATCAGCCCCAGCATTTT	CASTPAGSNQPQHF
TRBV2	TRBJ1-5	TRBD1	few	TGTGCCAGCAGTGGGACAGGTTATAGCAATCAGCCCCAGCATTTT	CASSGTGYSNQPQHF
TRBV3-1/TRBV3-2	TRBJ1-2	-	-	TGTGCCAGCAGCCCCATCGACAGTTCTGGTGGCTACACCTTC	CASSPIDSSGGYTF
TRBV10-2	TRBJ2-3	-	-	TGCGCCAGCAGTGTGACAGGTGTTTCTACAGATACGCAGTATTTT	CASSVTGVSTDTQYF
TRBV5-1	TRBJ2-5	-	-	TGCGCCAGCAGCCGCGGGGCAGGGTCTCAAGAGACCCAGTACTTC	CASSRGAGSQETQYF
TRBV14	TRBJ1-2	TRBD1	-	TGTGCCAGCAGCCATGACAGGGGGCGATTCAACTATGGCTACACCTTC	CASSHDRGRFNYGYTF
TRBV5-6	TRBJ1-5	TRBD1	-	TGTGCCAGCAGCTACGGGACAGGCAATCAGCCCCAGCATTTT	CASSYGTGNQPQHF
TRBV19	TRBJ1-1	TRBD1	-	TGTGCCAGTAGTATGCGACAGGGGGCGACCCGGGGTACTGAAGCTTTCTTT	CASSMRQGATRGTEAFF
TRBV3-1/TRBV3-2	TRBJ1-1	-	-	TGTGCCAGCAGCCAGTTCTTGAGGAAAGCTTTCTTT	CASSQFLRKAFF
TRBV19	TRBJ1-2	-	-	TGTGCCAGTAGTACAGGGAACTCTAACTATGGCTACACCTTC	CASSTGNSNYGYTF
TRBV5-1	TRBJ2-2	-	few	TGCGCCAGCAGCTTGGTTTCAGGATCCAGGACCGGGGAGCTGTTTTTT	CASSLVSGSRTGELFF
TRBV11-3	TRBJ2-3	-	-	TGTGCCAGCAGCTTAGGCACCTATAGCACAGATACGCAGTATTTT	CASSLGTYSTDTQYF
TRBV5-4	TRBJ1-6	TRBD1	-	TGTGCCAGCAGCTTCGACAGGGAGAGCTCCTATAATTCACCCCTCCACTTT	CASSFDRESSYNSPLHF
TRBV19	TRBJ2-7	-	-	TGTGCCAGTAGCTTCGTCGACGAGCAGTACTTC	CASSFVDEQYF
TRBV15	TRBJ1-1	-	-	TGTGCCACCACCTCAGGGGTGGACACTGAAGCTTTCTTT	CATTSGVDTEAFF
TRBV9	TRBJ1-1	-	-	TGTGCCAGCAGCGTATCGTGGAGAGACACTGAAGCTTTCTTT	CASSVSWRDTEAFF
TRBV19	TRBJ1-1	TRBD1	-	TGTGCCAGTAGTATATATGCAGGGGGCAACACTGAAGCTTTCTTT	CASSIYAGGNTEAFF
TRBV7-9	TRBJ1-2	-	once	TGTGCCAGCAGCCAGACAGGCCCTGGCGGCTACACCTTC	CASSQTGPGGYTF
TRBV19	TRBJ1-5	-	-	TGTGCCAGCCCCTTCTCAAGGCGGGGGGGTTCAGGTCAGCCCCAGCATTTT	CASPFSRRGGSGQPQHF
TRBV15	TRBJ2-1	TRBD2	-	TGTGCCACCAGCAAACTCACTAGCGGACTCAACAATGAGCAGTTCTTC	CATSKLTSGLNNEQFF
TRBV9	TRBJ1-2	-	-	TGTGCCAGCAGCGTAGACCCTTTACAGGGTTACTCGAACTATGGCTACACCTTC	CASSVDPLQGYSNYGYTF
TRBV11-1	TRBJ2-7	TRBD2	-	TGTGCCAGCAGCTTAGAGCGGGGGTCCTACGAGCAGTACTTC	CASSLERGSYEQYF
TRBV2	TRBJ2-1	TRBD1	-	TGTGCCAGCAGTGAGGGTCAGGGGGATTGGTATGAGCAGTTCTTC	CASSEGQGDWYEQFF
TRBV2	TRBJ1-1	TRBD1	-	TGTGCCAGCAGTAAGGACAGGGATATAACTGAAGCTTTCTTT	CASSKDRDITEAFF
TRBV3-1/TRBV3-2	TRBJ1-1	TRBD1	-	TGTGCCAGCAGCCTGGACAGGAGGGCTTTCTTT	CASSLDRRAFF
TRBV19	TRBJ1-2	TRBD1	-	TGTGCCAGTAGGAAAGGGACAGACGGCTACACCTTC	CASRKGTDGYTF
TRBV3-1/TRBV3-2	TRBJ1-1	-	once	TGTGCCAGCAGGTCCGGGGGTCCTGAAGCTTTCTTT	CASRSGGPEAFF
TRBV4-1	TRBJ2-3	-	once	TGCGCCAGCAGCCTCTCGACAGATACGCAGTATTTT	CASSLSTDTQYF
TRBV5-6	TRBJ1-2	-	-	TGTGCCAGCAGCTTGGACAGGGACTATGGCTACACCTTC	CASSLDRDYGYTF
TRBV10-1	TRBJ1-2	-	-	TGCGCCAGCATTAGGGACACCGGTGGCTACACCTTC	CASIRDTGGYTF
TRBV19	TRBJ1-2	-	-	TGTGCCAGTAAATCGGCAGGCCACTATGGCTACACCTTC	CASKSAGHYGYTF
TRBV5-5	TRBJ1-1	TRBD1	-	TGTGCCAGCAGCAGTACCAAGACAGGGGGCCGGTGGAAGAACACTGAAGCTTTCTTT	CASSSTKTGGRWKNTEAFF
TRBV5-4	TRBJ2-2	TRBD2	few	TGTGCCAGCAGCTTGGGGCCTAGCGGGGGGTCGGCCGGGGAGCTGTTTTTT	CASSLGPSGGSAGELFF
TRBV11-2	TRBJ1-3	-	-	TGTGCCAGCAGCTTAGCCTCCCCTGGAAACACCATATATTTT	CASSLASPGNTIYF
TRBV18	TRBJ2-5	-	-	TGTGCCAGCTCACCCAATCAGGGTCTCCAAGAGACCCAGTACTTC	CASSPNQGLQETQYF
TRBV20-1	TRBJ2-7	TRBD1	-	TGCAGTGCTAGTCAGGGGGCAGATAACGAGCAGTACTTC	CSASQGADNEQYF
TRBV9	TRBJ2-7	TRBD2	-	TGTGCCAGCAGCCCCCAAAGAACCAGCGGGGCTTCCTACGAGCAGTACTTC	CASSPQRTSGASYEQYF
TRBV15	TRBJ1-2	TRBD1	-	TGTGCCACCAGCAGAGCAGGGGGCTCTGGCTACACCTTC	CATSRAGGSGYTF
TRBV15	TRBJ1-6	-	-	TGTGCCACCAGCACTGGACTGGCCTATAATTCACCCCTCCACTTT	CATSTGLAYNSPLHF
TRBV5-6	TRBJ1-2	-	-	TGTGCCAGCAGCTTGGGCCCAGGCAACTATGGCTACACCTTC	CASSLGPGNYGYTF
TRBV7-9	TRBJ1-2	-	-	TGTGCCAGCAGCTCTTTAGCTAACTATGGCTACACCTTC	CASSSLANYGYTF
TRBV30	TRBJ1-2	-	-	TGTGCCTGGAGTGAACAGTATCAAGGCTACACCTTC	CAWSEQYQGYTF
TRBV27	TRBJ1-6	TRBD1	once	TGTGCCAGCGGCCAAACAGGGGGGCTATCACCCCTCCACTTT	CASGQTGGLSPLHF
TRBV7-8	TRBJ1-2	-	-	TGTGCCAGCAGCTTCTCGTCTGGCGGGAACTTCTATGGCTACACCTTC	CASSFSSGGNFYGYTF
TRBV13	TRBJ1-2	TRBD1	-	TGTGCCAGCAGCTTTTGGGGGACAGGGCGCAACTATGGCTACACCTTC	CASSFWGTGRNYGYTF